Shown below are 8 T cell receptor beta chains from a single sample sequenced in a study of lymphopenia after photon versus proton radiotherapy. TCRdb's table, derived via immunoSEQ multiplex PCR, lists solely in-frame clones and lacks some. This sample has more than 70,000 clones, with 83% found just once. The material was peripheral blood, obtained from a patient treated with proton-based radiotherapy. The source is a man in his fifties or sixties with pancreatic cancer.

V gene TRBV6-4 combines with J gene TRBJ2-2; D gene uncertain. The CDR3 consists of 11 residues. Germline V gene lookup returns CDR1 MRHNA and CDR2 SNTAGT. The V end lost 4 bases, the J end lost 6 bases, and 3 bases lay between the germline ends. The CDR3 reads CASSGSGELFF. The CDR3 coding sequence is TGTGCCAGCAGTGGATCCGGGGAGCTGTTTTTT.

The chain's CDR3 is CASSSYTGRSSGNTIYF. DNA for the CDR3: TGTGCCAGCAGTTCCTACACCGGACGGTCCTCTGGAAACACCATATATTTT. The chain uses TRBV28 and TRBJ1-3; no clear D. V gave up 4 bases and J gave up 0 bases, with 16 bases separating them. The CDR3 spans 17 residues. Germline loops: CDR1 MDHEN, CDR2 SYDVKM.

This sequence joins TRBV18 and TRBJ2-2; D uncertain. Deletions cut 1 base from V and 2 bases from J, with 5 bases between. Germline loops: CDR1 KGHSH, CDR2 LQKENI. This CDR3 region has 14 residues. In nucleotides, the CDR3 is TGTGCCAGCTCACCACTAAGCAACACCGGGGAGCTGTTTTTT. Its protein is CASSPLSNTGELFF.

About this clone: This may be a read error, as it is one base from a much larger clone. The chain employs TRBV19 and TRBJ2-2, with 8 bases matching TRBD2. Per germline, CDR1 LNHDA and CDR2 SQIVND (reference sequence). The CDR3 totals 15 residues. The V and J ends lost 5 bases and 0 bases, in that order; junction bases with no gene match: 2. The CDR3 loop reads CASSVGLANTGELFF. The CDR3 DNA reads as TGTGCCAGTAGTGTGGGACTAGCGAACACCGGGGAGCTGTTTTTT.

This clone was counted ten times or more. The rearrangement joins TRBV7-2 to TRBJ1-3; 7 nucleotides align to TRBD1. The CDR3 length is 15 residues. J gave up 4 bases and V 5 bases, and 8 bases lay outside the gene matches. Germline CDR1 reads SGHTA; CDR2 reads FQGNSA. The CDR3 coding sequence is TGTGCCAGCAGCCCAGCACAGGGGTTCGGAAACACCATATATTTT. Translation gives CASSPAQGFGNTIYF.

The sample holds one count of this clone. V and J are TRBV7-2 and TRBJ2-2; 10 bases match TRBD1. J lost 6 bases, V lost 2 bases, and 6 bases had no gene match. Germline V gene lookup returns CDR1 SGHTA and CDR2 FQGNSA. There are 16 residues in the CDR3. CDR3 loop: CASSLSGTGVPGELFF. In DNA, the CDR3 is TGTGCCAGCAGCTTATCAGGGACAGGGGTCCCCGGGGAGCTGTTTTTT.

The chain links TRBV5-1 to TRBJ2-1, with TRBD2 matching 8 bases. The CDR3 consists of 15 residues. V trimming: 0 bases; J trimming: 3 bases; junction bases outside the gene matches: 2. Germline lookup yields CDR1 SGHRS and CDR2 YFSETQ. CDR3 amino acids: CASSLVSGGYNEQFF. CDR3 in DNA: TGCGCCAGCAGCTTGGTCAGCGGGGGCTACAATGAGCAGTTCTTC.

This CDR3 reads CASSLESTTSEQFF. The CDR3 bases are TGTGCCAGCAGCTTAGAAAGCACAACGAGTGAGCAGTTCTTC. The chain couples TRBV7-9 to TRBJ2-1, with D unresolved. CDR3 length: 14 residues. The V end lost 1 base, the J end lost 9 bases, and 13 bases lay between the germline ends. The germline V gene has CDR1 SEHNR and CDR2 FQNEAQ (reference sequence).